Presented here are 6 T cell receptor beta chains from one specimen sequenced in a study of shared clonotypes between healthy human individuals. Only in-frame clones appear in the TCRdb table, and some are missing; sequencing was by immunoSEQ multiplex PCR. The sample lists approximately 330,000 clones, 73% occurring once. Sequenced material: memory CD4+ T cells sorted from blood. The subset is: CD45RA-negative fraction. The origin of the receptors is a man aged 25-45 years in good health.

This rearrangement joins TRBV19 to TRBJ1-1; D remains ambiguous. This CDR3 has 12 amino acids. V was clipped by 5 bases and J by 1 base, with 5 bases between them. CDR1 and CDR2 (germline): LNHDA, SQIVND (reference sequence). CDR3 amino acids: CASSQENTEAFF. The DNA of the CDR3 is TGTGCCAGTAGTCAGGAGAACACTGAAGCTTTCTTT. Full variable domain (outside the CDR3, taken from reference TRBV19 and TRBJ1-1): DGGITQSPKYLFRKEGQNVTLSCEQNLNHDAMYWYRQDPGQGLRLIYYSQIVNDFQKGDIAEGYSVSREKKESFPLTVTSAQKNPTAFYLCASSQENTEAFFGQGTRLTVV.

The V gene is TRBV6-1, the J gene TRBJ2-3; 9 nucleotides match TRBD2. The V gene's germline CDR1 is MNHNS and CDR2 SASEGT. J gave up 1 base and V 4 bases, and 12 bases lay outside the gene matches. The CDR3 extends over 18 amino acids. The CDR3 sequence is CASSARDARTSGTDTQYF. CDR3 DNA sequence: TGTGCCAGCAGTGCCCGGGACGCCCGGACTAGCGGCACAGATACGCAGTATTTT.

The rearrangement links TRBV19 to TRBJ1-2; no clear D gene. CDR3 length: 14 amino acids. Trimming took off 6 bases at V and 7 bases at J, with 18 bases between the two ends. The germline V gene has CDR1 LNHDA and CDR2 SQIVND (reference sequence). CDR3 residues: CASRGRWVGFGYTF. The CDR3 nucleotides are TGTGCCAGTAGGGGCCGTTGGGTAGGGTTTGGCTACACCTTC.

The chain recombines TRBV7-9 with TRBJ2-7, with a weak D call TRBD1 (6 bases). V was cut by 3 bases and J by 7 bases, with 13 bases left in between. Germline V CDR1 and CDR2: SEHNR, FQNEAQ (reference sequence). This CDR3 contains 13 residues. The CDR3 loop is CASSFSGDGEQYF. In nucleotides, the CDR3 is TGTGCCAGCAGCTTCTCAGGGGACGGGGAGCAGTACTTC.

The chain links TRBV7-8 to TRBJ1-4, with a weak D call TRBD1 (6 bases). CDR3 length: 13 residues. Germline V gene data show CDR1 as SGHVS and CDR2 as FQNEAQ. Trimming pared 6 bases from V and 8 bases from J, leaving 13 bases between. The CDR3 coding sequence is TGTGCCAGCAGAGGACAGCCCCGGGAAAAACTGTTTTTT. It encodes CASRGQPREKLFF.

V gene TRBV10-3 combines with J gene TRBJ2-7, with D perhaps matching TRBD1 (6 bases). The germline V and J ends were trimmed by 4 bases and 3 bases, with 13 bases remaining between them. The germline CDR1 and CDR2 sequences are ENHRY and SYGVKD. This CDR3 comprises 14 residues. This chain's CDR3 is CAISADRNFYEQYF. CDR3 DNA sequence: TGTGCCATCAGTGCCGACAGGAATTTCTACGAGCAGTACTTC.